The clone carrying this T cell receptor delta chain was counted a few times. Translating this DNA gives a protein that differs at residue 18 from the TCRdb one, which belongs to a much larger clone; a read error is likely, and the protein shown is this translation. TCRdb fed the multiplex PCR reads into CATT to redo clone calling. The sample lists 55,000 to 70,000 delta-chain clones, 1.5% to 2% seen once, with approximately 15% in the top ten. These data are taken from a study of γδ T cells in repeated Plasmodium falciparum infection. Across the whole study: Over about 610 days, donors received four mosquito-bite P. falciparum NF54 infections.

Bulk repertoires came from Vgamma9/Vdelta2+ or Vdelta2-negative gammadelta T cells flow-sorted from PBMC. The CDR3 length is 21 residues. The germline gives CDR1 TSWWSYY, CDR2 QGS. This clonotype was sampled from a pool of human donors (malaria-infected and uninfected, not separated). The J gene is TRDJ1, the V gene TRDV1, with TRDD3 identical over 9 bases. Since TCRdb gives no J gene, matching the DNA to germline was used here to assign it. The material sequenced was gamma-delta T cells from blood. The CDR3 DNA is TGTGCTCTTGGGGAAAACGAGGGCCCACTGGGGGAAACCCTCTACACCGATGAACTCATCTTT. It codes for CALGENEGPLGETLYTDELIF.